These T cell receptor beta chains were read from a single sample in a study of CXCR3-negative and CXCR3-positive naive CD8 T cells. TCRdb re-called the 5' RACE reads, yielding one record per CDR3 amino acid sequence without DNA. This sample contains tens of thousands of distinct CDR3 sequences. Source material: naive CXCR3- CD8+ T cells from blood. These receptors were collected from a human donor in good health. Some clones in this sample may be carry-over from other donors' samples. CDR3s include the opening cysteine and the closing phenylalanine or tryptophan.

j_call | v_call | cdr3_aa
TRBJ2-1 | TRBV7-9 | CASSLGLAEKNEQFF
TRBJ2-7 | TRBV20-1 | CSARPGTSSYEQYF
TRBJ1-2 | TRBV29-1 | CSVVRPNVPPFGYTF
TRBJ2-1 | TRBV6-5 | CASSLQVYNEQFF
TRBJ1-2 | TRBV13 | CASSPWTATNYGYTF
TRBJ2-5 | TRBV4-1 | CASSQSLTVNQETQYF
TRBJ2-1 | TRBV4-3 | CASSQEGSTRTSDEQFF
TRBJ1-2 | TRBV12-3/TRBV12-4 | CASRSTANYGYTF
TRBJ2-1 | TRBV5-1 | CASSPGQGTGNEQFF
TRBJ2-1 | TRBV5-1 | CASSPLTNGQNNEQFF
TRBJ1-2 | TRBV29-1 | CSVDGTDVNYGYTF
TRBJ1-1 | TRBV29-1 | CSAPRDYTEAFF
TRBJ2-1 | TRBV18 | CASSPDRGPTEQFF
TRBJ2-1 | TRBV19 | CATGDNYNEQFF
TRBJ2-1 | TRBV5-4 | CASSFPRGQGPVQFF
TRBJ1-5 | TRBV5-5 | CASSLEVQGRWPQHF
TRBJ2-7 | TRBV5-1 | CASSLPQDISYEQYF
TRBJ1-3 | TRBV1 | CTSSQDRDKNCNTIYF
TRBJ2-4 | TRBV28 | CASSPLEFEGTKNIQYF
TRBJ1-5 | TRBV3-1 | CASSQDGWTARTYQPQHF
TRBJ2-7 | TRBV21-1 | CASSIFNGQYF
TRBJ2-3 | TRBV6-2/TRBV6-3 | CAQREGLAHDDTQYF
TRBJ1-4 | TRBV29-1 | CSVNLRGRGEKLFF
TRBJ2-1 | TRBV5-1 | CASSLDVGSSYNEQFF
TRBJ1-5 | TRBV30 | CAWSVLDEQPQHF
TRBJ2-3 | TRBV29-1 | CSVDPTSLSTDTQYF
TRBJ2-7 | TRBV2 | CASSEAAGDEQYF
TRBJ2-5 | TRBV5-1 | CASSPIVSLLYQETQYF
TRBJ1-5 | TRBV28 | CASSLFSQLVALQGANNQPQHF
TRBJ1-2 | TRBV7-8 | CASIPGQGLNYGYTF
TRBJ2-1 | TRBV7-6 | CASLERDSSYNEQFF
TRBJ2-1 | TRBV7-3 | CASSLRGADNNEQFF
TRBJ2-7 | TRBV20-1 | CSAGTVHEQYF
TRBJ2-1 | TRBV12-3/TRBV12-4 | CASSSPHTNNEQFF
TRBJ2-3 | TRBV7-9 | CASSLASGNTDTQYF
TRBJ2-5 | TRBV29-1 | CSVVGAAGTYQETQYF
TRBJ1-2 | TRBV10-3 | CAISEGQLFEEGYTF
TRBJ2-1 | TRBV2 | CASSQTVSSYNEQFF
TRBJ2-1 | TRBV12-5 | CASGLGGAYNEQFF
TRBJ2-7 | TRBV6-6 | CASRGLAGGLTEYEQYF
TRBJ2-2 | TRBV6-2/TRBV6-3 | CASSVGQSHTGELFF